The 17 T cell receptor beta chains reported below all come from one sample, sequenced in a study of shared clonotypes between healthy human individuals. TCRdb's copy holds only in-frame clones and misses some; the assay was immunoSEQ multiplex PCR. Of about 490,000 clones listed, around four fifths were seen once; the top ten hold 12%. The sample was PBMCs. The receptors here all came from a woman in her thirties or forties in good health. Some clones in this sample may be carry-over from other donors' samples.

The chain is built from TRBV7-8 and TRBJ2-2; TRBD2 is a possible D gene (5 bases). The CDR3 contains 16 residues. Germline lookup yields CDR1 SGHVS and CDR2 FQNEAQ. Deletions cut 1 base from V and 1 base from J, with 10 bases between. Here the CDR3 DNA reads TGTGCCAGCAGCTTAGTTAGGGCGGGGAACACCGGGGAGCTGTTTTTT. Protein sequence: CASSLVRAGNTGELFF.

The chain uses TRBV7-9 and TRBJ1-4, with D unclear. V lost 5 bases to trimming and J lost 7 bases, with 17 bases between them. The CDR3 spans 15 residues. From germline, CDR1 is SEHNR and CDR2 FQNEAQ (reference sequence). The CDR3, as DNA: TGTGCCAGCAGCCCCCGGGAAGAAGTCGGTGAAAAACTGTTTTTT. Encoded protein: CASSPREEVGEKLFF.

The chain combines TRBV5-4 with TRBJ2-1, with D perhaps TRBD1 (5 bases). This CDR3 contains 15 residues. Germline V gene sequence: CDR1 SGHNT, CDR2 YYREEE (reference sequence). V was pared by 1 base and J by 11 bases, with 19 bases between. CDR3 amino acids: CASSLMGLDETKQFF. CDR3 coding DNA: TGTGCCAGCAGCTTGATGGGGCTAGACGAGACGAAGCAGTTCTTC.

The chain joins TRBV19 to TRBJ2-7, with TRBD1 identical over 9 bases. The V gene end was trimmed by 8 bases and the J gene end by 1 base; junction bases not matched to a gene: 6. Germline V gene sequence: CDR1 LNHDA, CDR2 SQIVND (reference sequence). The CDR3 is made up of 14 amino acids. The CDR3 region has the DNA TGTGCCAGTTCTGAACAGGGGGCGTCCTACGAGCAGTACTTC. It encodes CASSEQGASYEQYF.

This clone was counted a few times. The V gene is TRBV5-5, the J gene TRBJ2-6; no clear D. Germline V lookup: CDR1 SGHKS, CDR2 YYEKEE (reference sequence). CDR3 length equals 14 residues. The ends were cut back, 4 bases at V and 0 bases at J, with 5 bases in the middle. The CDR3 nucleotides read TGTGCCAGCAGCAATCCCTCTGGGGCCAACGTCCTGACTTTC. As protein: CASSNPSGANVLTF.

V usage is TRBV20-1 and J usage is TRBJ2-1; no reliable D call. Trimming left V 3 bases short and J 6 bases short, with 6 bases between. The germline CDR1 and CDR2 sequences are DFQATT and SNEGSKA (reference sequence). The CDR3 runs 11 residues. Here the CDR3 reads CSARDSNEQFF. In nucleotides, the CDR3 is TGCAGTGCTAGGGATTCCAATGAGCAGTTCTTC.

The CDR3 spells CASSPISGVRYNEQFF. DNA of the CDR3: TGTGCCAGCAGCCCTATTAGCGGTGTGCGGTACAATGAGCAGTTCTTC. This chain connects TRBV14 to TRBJ2-1; possibly TRBD2 for D (6 bases). Germline loops: CDR1 SGHDN, CDR2 FVKESK. V lost 4 bases to trimming and J lost 4 bases, with 17 bases between them. The CDR3 sequence is 16 residues long.

The V call is TRBV10-3, the J call TRBJ1-1; TRBD1 might be the D (6 bases). This CDR3 has 14 residues. Trimming stripped 10 bases from V and 0 bases from J, with 15 bases between. Germline CDR1 is ENHRY and CDR2 is SYGVKD. The CDR3, as DNA: TGTGCCACAACTGGGGACACCCTGAACACTGAAGCTTTCTTT. Translation: CATTGDTLNTEAFF.

The chain joins TRBV19 to TRBJ2-7; TRBD2 aligns across 13 bases. V trimming: 7 bases; J trimming: 7 bases; junction bases outside the gene matches: 7. Germline CDR1 is LNHDA and CDR2 is SQIVND (reference sequence). There are 14 residues in the CDR3. The CDR3 DNA sequence: TGTGCCAGTACCCGGACTAGCGGGAGTGGTGAGCAGTACTTC. It specifies CASTRTSGSGEQYF.

The chain links TRBV5-1 to TRBJ1-4; D is unclear. V lost 1 base to trimming and J lost 0 bases, with 10 bases between them. Looked up from germline, CDR1 is SGHRS and CDR2 is YFSETQ. The CDR3 runs to 16 residues. The CDR3 is CASSLLTGATNEKLFF. DNA for the CDR3: TGCGCCAGCAGCTTGCTCACGGGAGCAACTAATGAAAAACTGTTTTTT.

The V call is TRBV5-1, the J call TRBJ2-7; D unclear. The CDR3 sequence is 13 residues long. Between the trimmed V and J ends, which lost 6 bases and 1 base, there was a span of 11 bases. The germline gives CDR1 SGHRS, CDR2 YFSETQ. CDR3 in DNA: TGCGCCAGCAATTCCCCCGGTTCCTACGAGCAGTACTTC. It encodes CASNSPGSYEQYF.

This clone appeared a few times. The chain has TRBV30 and TRBJ2-7; D unclear. This CDR3 has 13 residues. Trimming cost V 0 bases and J 3 bases, with 9 bases left between them. CDR1 and CDR2 (germline): GTSNPN, SVGIG (reference sequence). This CDR3 is CAWSVHGVYEQYF. Here the CDR3 DNA reads TGTGCCTGGAGTGTACATGGGGTCTACGAGCAGTACTTC. Full variable domain (remainder filled in from reference TRBV30 and TRBJ2-7): SQTIHQWPATLVQPVGSPLSLECTVEGTSNPNLYWYRQAAGRGLQLLFYSVGIGQISSEVPQNLSASRPQDRQFILSSKKLLLSDSGFYLCAWSVHGVYEQYFGPGTRLTVT.

The chain couples TRBV7-6 to TRBJ1-2; tentative D call: TRBD1 (6 bases). Germline V lookup: CDR1 SGHVS, CDR2 FNYEAQ. The CDR3 length is 12 residues. Trimming took off 1 base at V and 10 bases at J, with 10 bases between the two ends. CDR3 in amino acids: CASSLGGPDYTF. The CDR3 nucleotides read TGTGCCAGCAGCTTAGGGGGGCCTGACTACACCTTC.

This clone has more than one count but fewer than ten. This chain connects TRBV5-1 to TRBJ1-3; tentatively, D is TRBD1 (6 bases). CDR3 length: 16 amino acids. The V gene lost 2 bases and the J gene lost 2 bases, with 14 bases spanning the gap. The germline V gene encodes CDR1 SGHRS and CDR2 YFSETQ. The CDR3 is CASSFSSGDAGNTIYF. Here the CDR3 DNA reads TGCGCCAGCAGCTTTAGTTCAGGGGATGCTGGAAACACCATATATTTT.

This clone has only one observation. The chain links TRBV7-8 to TRBJ1-1; D is undetermined. Per the germline V gene, CDR1 is SGHVS and CDR2 is FQNEAQ. V was trimmed by 1 base and J by 3 bases, leaving 12 bases between them. The CDR3 totals 15 residues. In DNA, the CDR3 is TGTGCCAGCAGCTTAGAGGAGTTGGGGTACACTGAAGCTTTCTTT. Translating gives CASSLEELGYTEAFF.

This chain uses TRBV27 with TRBJ2-7; tentatively, D is TRBD1 (6 bases). The germline gives CDR1 MNHEY, CDR2 SMNVEV (reference sequence). The CDR3 sequence is 14 residues long. V was clipped by 4 bases and J by 3 bases, with 13 bases between them. The CDR3 coding sequence is TGTGCCAGCAGTTATTCCTACAGGGTCTACGAGCAGTACTTC. This sequence encodes CASSYSYRVYEQYF.

This clone showed up just a few times. The chain recombines TRBV7-2 with TRBJ2-5; D may correspond to TRBD1 or TRBD2 (6 bases each). Germline V gives CDR1 SGHTA, CDR2 FQGNSA. Trimming pared 6 bases from V and 5 bases from J, leaving 19 bases between. The CDR3 runs to 15 residues. CDR3 protein: CASSSRQGSGETQYF. DNA for the CDR3: TGTGCCAGCAGTTCCCGTCAGGGGAGCGGGGAGACCCAGTACTTC.